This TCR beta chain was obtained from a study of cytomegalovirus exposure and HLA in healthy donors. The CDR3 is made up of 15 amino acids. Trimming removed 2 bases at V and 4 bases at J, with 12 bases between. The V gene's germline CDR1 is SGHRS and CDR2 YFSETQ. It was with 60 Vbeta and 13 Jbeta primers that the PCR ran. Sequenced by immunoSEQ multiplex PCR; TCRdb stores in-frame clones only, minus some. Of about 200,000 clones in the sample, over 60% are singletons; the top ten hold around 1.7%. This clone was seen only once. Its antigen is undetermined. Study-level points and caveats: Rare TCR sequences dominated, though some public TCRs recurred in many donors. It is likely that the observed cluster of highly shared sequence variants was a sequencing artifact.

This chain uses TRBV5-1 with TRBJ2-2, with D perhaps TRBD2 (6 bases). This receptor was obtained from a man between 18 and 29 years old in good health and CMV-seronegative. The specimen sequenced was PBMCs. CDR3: CASSLGGKSTGELFF. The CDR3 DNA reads TGCGCCAGCAGCTTAGGCGGGAAGAGCACCGGGGAGCTGTTTTTT.